A selection of T cell receptor beta chains follows, all from one sample in a study of vaccination effects on CD4 cells after COVID-19. The antigens these receptors bind are not known. Data came from immunoSEQ multiplex PCR; TCRdb stores just in-frame clones and leaves some out. The sample gives about 24,000 clones, roughly 80% of which show up once; 7.8% is in the top ten. Sequenced material: CD4+ T cells from PBMCs cultured with SARS-CoV-2 spike peptides, taken after COVID-19 vaccination. The receptor set was obtained from a human donor who received a COVID-19 vaccine. Both conserved end residues are part of each CDR3. Only some rows state a clone size, as once, few, many or a class for expanded clones.

size: .
V: TRBV5-6
CDR3: CASSLGRSYEQYF

size: few
V: TRBV27
CDR3: CASSSSRDSSPLHF

size: once
V: TRBV14
CDR3: CASSQDRSGEETQYF

size: few
V: TRBV4-1
CDR3: CASSQGGLASEQYF

size: .
V: TRBV27
CDR3: CASSLSVRGETETQYF

size: .
V: TRBV19
CDR3: CASSLYREMGYGYTF

size: few
V: TRBV3-1/TRBV3-2
CDR3: CASSQMRGVGETQYF

size: .
V: TRBV19
CDR3: CASSQQGQANYGYTF

size: once
V: TRBV7-8
CDR3: CASSMKRTGREQYF

size: .
V: TRBV6-5
CDR3: CASKPTSGSLHTQYF

size: .
V: TRBV9
CDR3: CASSSQLGSGNTIYF

size: .
V: TRBV2
CDR3: CASSLHRGQGVQPQHF

size: .
V: TRBV19
CDR3: CASSYDRGMDAFF

size: .
V: TRBV9
CDR3: CASSVAVYNEQFF

size: .
V: TRBV15
CDR3: CATSRERGPYEQYF

size: once
V: TRBV19
CDR3: CASRHTSQSGDSNQPQHF

size: .
V: TRBV5-1
CDR3: CASSGQQARDTQYF

size: .
V: TRBV27
CDR3: CASSMLQGKDEQFF

size: .
V: TRBV2
CDR3: CASSVLTGGRETQYF

size: .
V: TRBV4-1
CDR3: CASSQPGQGSEQYF

size: .
V: TRBV29-1
CDR3: CSVIRDSDYEQYF

size: .
V: TRBV6-5
CDR3: CASRQGLGNQPQHF